Shown below are 20 T cell receptor beta chains from a single sample sequenced in a study of T-cell memory formation after mild COVID-19 (dated by TCRdb to 2020 to 2022). Receptors were amplified or captured by 5' RACE. The run used an Illumina NovaSeq 6000. Using fastp at Q25 and MiXCR, TCRdb reprocessed the public reads and kept productive beta chains. Every CDR3 protein is listed once, alongside the most common genes and DNA of its rows. This sample has some 340,000 distinct CDR3 sequences in its table, and 10% to 15% of those were observed once. The top ten clonotypes cover around 21% of the sample. The material sequenced was PBMCs or a T cell subset sorted from them (not recorded which). The receptor source for this set is a man younger than 35 who had mild COVID-19 (a few samples of this study predate the infection). The sample titles of this study are shuffled in the database, so cell type and time point are left out; the donor was told from shared clones.

The V and J genes are TRBV11-2 and TRBJ2-2; D remains ambiguous. Germline V lookup: CDR1 SGHAT, CDR2 FQNNGV. This CDR3 has 14 amino acids. Trimming shortened V by 4 bases and J by 0 bases, and 6 bases separated the two germline ends. The CDR3 loop is CASSSVANTGELFF. The CDR3 bases are TGTGCCAGCAGCTCCGTTGCGAACACCGGGGAGCTGTTTTTT.

Only a few counts were recorded for this clonotype. The V gene is TRBV4-1, the J gene TRBJ1-5; 9 bases are shared with TRBD1. This CDR3 spans 16 amino acids. CDR1 MGHRA and CDR2 YSYEKL come from the germline V gene. V dropped 0 bases and J dropped 5; count of bases not matched to a gene: 5. CDR3 residues: CASSQDRTGGYQPQHF. The CDR3 nucleotides are TGCGCCAGCAGCCAAGATCGTACAGGGGGCTATCAGCCCCAGCATTTT.

The chain recombines TRBV5-4 with TRBJ2-5, with D perhaps TRBD1 (6 bases). The CDR3 spans 15 residues. CDR1 is SGHNT and CDR2 is YYREEE in the germline V gene (reference sequence). Trimming stripped 3 bases from V and 0 bases from J, with 12 bases between. CDR3 DNA: TGTGCCAGCAGCTCTACGAGGGGGAACCAAGAGACCCAGTACTTC. It is translated as CASSSTRGNQETQYF. The full variable domain, rest sourced from reference TRBV5-4 and TRBJ2-5, is ETGVTQSPTHLIKTRGQQVTLRCSSQSGHNTVSWYQQALGQGPQFIFQYYREEENGRGNFPPRFSGLQFPNYSSELNVNALELDDSALYLCASSSTRGNQETQYFGPGTRLLVL.

V usage is TRBV9 and J usage is TRBJ2-3; 10 positions match TRBD2. CDR3 length: 16 residues. The V gene's germline CDR1 is SGDLS and CDR2 YYNGEE. The ends lost 2 bases at V and 2 bases at J; junction bases unmatched: 5. CDR3 bases: TGTGCCAGCAGCGTCACTAGCGGGGATTACACAGATACGCAGTATTTT. This gives the protein CASSVTSGDYTDTQYF.

As to this clonotype: This may be a read error, as it is one base from a much larger clone. It is unclear where the CDR3 begins or ends on the DNA, so no DNA is shown, and the CDR3 is as TCRdb lists it. The CDR3 sequence is CASSWGRGTAAKEKYF. The V and J genes are TRBV5-1 and TRBJ2-7; no check of the table's D call, TRBD2, against the DNA was made. Germline V lookup: CDR1 SGHRS, CDR2 YFSETQ. The CDR3 region is 16 residues in length, termini included.

This clonotype appeared a few times. V gene TRBV12-3 or TRBV12-4 combines with J gene TRBJ2-1; TRBD2 matches 12 bases. This CDR3 spans 15 amino acids. V trimming: 6 bases; J trimming: 9 bases; junction bases outside the gene matches: 9. The CDR3 loop reads CASRFTSGGISEQFF. As DNA, the CDR3 is TGTGCCAGCAGATTCACTAGCGGGGGGATTAGTGAGCAGTTCTTC.

This clonotype was counted a single time. V gene TRBV21-1 combines with J gene TRBJ1-2. TRBV21-1 is given as a pseudogene. This CDR3 is built from 15 residues. CDR3 DNA: TGTGCCAGCAGCAAAGTGTGTGGGGTCACCTATGGCTACACCTTC. Protein product: CASSKVCGVTYGYTF.

In its sample, this clonotype was seen a few times. The chain joins TRBV5-1 to TRBJ2-7, with D perhaps TRBD2 (6 bases). From germline, CDR1 is SGHRS and CDR2 YFSETQ. This CDR3 contains 14 residues. V was trimmed by 0 bases and J by 7 bases, leaving 14 bases between them. CDR3 sequence: CASSLVPGVEEQYV. The CDR3 coding sequence is TGCGCCAGCAGCTTGGTCCCGGGAGTGGAAGAGCAGTACGTC.

The rearrangement uses TRBV18 and TRBJ1-4; D uncertain. V lost 4 bases to trimming and J lost 3 bases, with 3 bases between them. The germline CDR1 and CDR2 sequences are KGHSH and LQKENI. This CDR3 spans 12 amino acids. CDR3 sequence (DNA): TGTGCCAGCTCACGTTCTAATGAAAAACTGTTTTTT. This gives the protein CASSRSNEKLFF.

This clonotype has only a few counts. The chain recombines TRBV7-2 with TRBJ2-5; possibly TRBD1 or TRBD2 for D (6 bases each). The CDR3 has 15 residues. CDR1 and CDR2 (germline): SGHTA, FQGNSA. V was cut by 5 bases and J by 2 bases, with 15 bases left in between. The CDR3 coding sequence is TGTGCCAGCAGCCACCTGGCGGGACAACAAGAGACCCAGTACTTC. It is translated as CASSHLAGQQETQYF.

The table lists this clonotype with a few counts. The chain recombines TRBV7-6 with TRBJ2-5, with 10 bases lining up with TRBD1. The CDR3 length is 17 residues. CDR1 is SGHVS and CDR2 is FNYEAQ in the germline V gene. V dropped 0 bases and J dropped 7; count of bases not matched to a gene: 11. The CDR3 loop is CASSLAIGDRGYGTQYF. CDR3 DNA sequence: TGTGCCAGCAGCTTAGCCATTGGGGACAGGGGATATGGGACCCAGTACTTC. Looking up the rest from reference TRBV7-6 and TRBJ2-5 gives the full variable domain: GAGVSQSPRYKVTKRGQDVALRCDPISGHVSLYWYRQALGQGPEFLTYFNYEAQQDKSGLPNDRFSAERPEGSISTLTIQRTEQRDSAMYRCASSLAIGDRGYGTQYFGPGTRLLVL.

This clonotype was counted a few times. This chain uses TRBV25-1 with TRBJ1-2; no firm D call. Germline V CDR1 and CDR2: MGHDK, SYGVNS. V shed 3 bases and J shed 5 bases, with 7 bases lying between them. The length of the CDR3 is 12 residues. Here the CDR3 DNA reads TGTGCCAGCAGTGATTCTGGGTATGGCTACACCTTC. Encoded protein: CASSDSGYGYTF.

The chain recombines TRBV27 with TRBJ1-4; 7 positions agree with TRBD1. Germline V gene sequence: CDR1 MNHEY, CDR2 SMNVEV (reference sequence). V was pared by 5 bases and J by 11 bases, with 8 bases of the junction left unmatched. CDR3 size: 13 residues. The CDR3 DNA follows: TGTGCCAGCAGTCCCCCTTGGGGACAGAAACTGTTTTTT. Protein: CASSPPWGQKLFF.

This clonotype has only a few counts. The V call is TRBV3-1, the J call TRBJ2-7, with D tentatively TRBD2 (5 bases). The germline V and J ends were trimmed by 1 base and 6 bases, with 16 bases remaining between them. Per germline, CDR1 LGHDT and CDR2 YNNKEL (reference sequence). This CDR3 is built from 15 residues. The CDR3 bases are TGTGCCAGCAGCCAAGTGTCTGCGGGTATGGGCGAGCAGTACTTC. Translation gives CASSQVSAGMGEQYF.

About this clonotype: An end of the junction differs from the germline gene, which may be a read error. This sequence joins TRBV6-5 and TRBJ2-1; D is perhaps TRBD1 or TRBD2 (5 bases each). Germline-derived CDR1 and CDR2 are MNHEY and SVGAGI. This CDR3 is built from 15 residues. CDR3 nucleotides: TGTGCCAGCAGCCTATACACCGGGACCGGTAATGGGCAGTTCTTC. This gives the protein CASSLYTGTGNGQFF.

The genes are TRBV7-3 and TRBJ2-1; 8 nucleotides agree with TRBD1. The length of the CDR3 is 15 residues. CDR1 is SGHTA, CDR2 FQGTGA, per germline. Unmatched junction bases numbered 9, after V lost 6 bases and J lost 5 bases. Written as DNA, the CDR3 is TGTGCCAGCAGGTCTGAGGGCAGGGGGCACAATGAGCAGTTCTTC. Translation: CASRSEGRGHNEQFF.

This clonotype was found a few times. V and J are TRBV27 and TRBJ2-5, with a tentative D call TRBD1 (5 bases). Trimming removed 5 bases from V and 5 bases from J, with 12 bases in between. This CDR3 contains 13 residues. The germline V gene encodes CDR1 MNHEY and CDR2 SMNVEV (reference sequence). CDR3 nucleotide sequence: TGTGCCAGCAGTCTCAGGGTACGGGAGACCCAGTACTTC. Its protein is CASSLRVRETQYF.

In this sample, this clonotype turned up a few times. The chain links TRBV5-1 to TRBJ2-7; D unresolved. V was clipped by 0 bases and J by 2 bases, with 12 bases between them. CDR1 SGHRS and CDR2 YFSETQ come from the germline V gene. The CDR3 spans 15 residues. The CDR3 coding sequence is TGCGCCAGCAGCTTGGGGCCTCTCGGTCCCTACGAGCAGTACGTC. Translated: CASSLGPLGPYEQYV.

This clonotype was counted at least ten times. The genes are TRBV7-2 and TRBJ1-6; unclear D gene. Per the germline V gene, CDR1 is SGHTA and CDR2 is FQGNSA. This CDR3 has 13 residues. Trimming removed 3 bases at V and 7 bases at J, with 7 bases between. The CDR3 protein is CASSFGPNSPLHF. In DNA form, the CDR3 reads TGTGCCAGCAGCTTCGGACCAAATTCACCCCTCCACTTT.

In its sample, this clonotype was seen a few times. This rearrangement joins TRBV2 to TRBJ2-5; TRBD1 matches 8 bases. The CDR3 totals 13 residues. The V and J ends lost 7 bases and 3 bases, in that order; junction bases with no gene match: 4. The V gene's germline CDR1 is SNHLY and CDR2 FYNNEI. The CDR3 DNA follows: TGTGCCAGCACCGGGACAGGCGAAGAGACCCAGTACTTC. Amino acids: CASTGTGEETQYF.